This T cell receptor (beta chain) is drawn from a study of metastatic and nonmetastatic thyroid tumors (dated by TCRdb to the early 2020s). Background for the entire study: Repertoires were compared across peripheral blood and tumor or nodule tissue samples from malignant and benign thyroid patients.

The germline V gene (reference sequence) sets CDR1 to MNHEY and CDR2 to SMNVEV. The junction shows trimming of 2 bases on V and 1 base on J, plus 9 bases between the germline ends. The CDR3, cysteine through phenylalanine, is 14 amino acids long. Just the 42-base CDR3 DNA is kept, in frame starting at base 1. None of the patients had been given any treatment before thyroid surgery. The study retrospectively analysed patient clinical samples collected from about 2012 to 2018 using T-cell receptor beta sequencing. This clone was picked up a small number of times. The specificity of this receptor is unknown. Qualities for individual bases were not recorded, and no much larger clone is one base off. Library generation was performed with PCR. The instrument given in TCRdb is Illumina HiSeq 4000. The TCR beta-chain CDR3 region of each patient was profiled by high-throughput sequencing. The paper's data handling went like this. The researchers built a classifier to tell apart papillary thyroid cancer patients with distant metastasis, based on CDR3 differences among clinicopathological groups. To measure repertoire diversity the researchers used the Shannon index, while the Morisita-Horn index served to gauge how similar the tumor and blood repertoires were. The public reads were reanalyzed by TCRdb: fastp trimming at Q25, MiXCR alignment, in-frame beta chains only. V and J calls and clone size were set by TCRdb, not the authors. The sample profile shows around 7,000 clones; less than 30% of them were found once. Approximately 19% of the sample belongs to the ten largest clones.

Results and caveats for the whole study, not just this receptor: In both blood and tumor samples, malignant tumors were reported to have significantly higher TCR beta diversity than benign nodules.

The sample was tumor tissue. The clonotype originates from a female donor with papillary thyroid cancer or a benign thyroid nodule (not recorded which). Some clones in this sample may be carry-over from other donors' samples. The V and J segments used are TRBV27 and TRBJ2-7; a confident D gene designation cannot be given. CDR3 protein: CASSLRDLSYEQYF. The nucleotide sequence reads as follows: TGTGCCAGCAGTTTACGAGACTTATCCTACGAGCAGTACTTC.